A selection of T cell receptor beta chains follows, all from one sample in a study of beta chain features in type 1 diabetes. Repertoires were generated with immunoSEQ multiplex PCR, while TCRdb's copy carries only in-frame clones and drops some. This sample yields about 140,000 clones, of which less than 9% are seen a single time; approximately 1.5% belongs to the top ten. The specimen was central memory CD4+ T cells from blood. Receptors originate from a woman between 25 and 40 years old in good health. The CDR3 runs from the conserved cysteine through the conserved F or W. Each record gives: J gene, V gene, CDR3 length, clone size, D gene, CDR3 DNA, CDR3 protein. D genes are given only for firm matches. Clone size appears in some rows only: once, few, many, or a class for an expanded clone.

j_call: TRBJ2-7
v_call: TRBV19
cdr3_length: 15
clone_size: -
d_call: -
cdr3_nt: TGTGCCAGTAGTATCCCCAGGGGTACACACTACGAGCAGTACTTC
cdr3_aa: CASSIPRGTHYEQYF

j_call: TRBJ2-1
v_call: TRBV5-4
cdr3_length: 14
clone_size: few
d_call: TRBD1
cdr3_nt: TGTGCCAGCAGCTGGACAGGGCTGAACAATGAGCAGTTCTTC
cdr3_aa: CASSWTGLNNEQFF

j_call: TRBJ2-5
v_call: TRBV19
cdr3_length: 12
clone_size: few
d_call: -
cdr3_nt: TGTGCCAGTAGTCCCCTTCCAGGGACCCAGTACTTC
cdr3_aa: CASSPLPGTQYF

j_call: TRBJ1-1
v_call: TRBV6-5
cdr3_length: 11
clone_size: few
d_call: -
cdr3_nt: TGTGCCAGCAGTTCCCAGATGGAAGCTTTCTTT
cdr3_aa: CASSSQMEAFF

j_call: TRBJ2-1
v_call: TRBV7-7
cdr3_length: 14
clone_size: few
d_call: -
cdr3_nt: TGTGCCAGCAGCGACAGACTAGTGGCCAATGAGCAGTTCTTC
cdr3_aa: CASSDRLVANEQFF

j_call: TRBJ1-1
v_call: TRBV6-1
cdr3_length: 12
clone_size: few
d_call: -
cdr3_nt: TGTGCCGTGGGGCAGGGCCACACTGAAGCTTTCTTT
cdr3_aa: CAVGQGHTEAFF

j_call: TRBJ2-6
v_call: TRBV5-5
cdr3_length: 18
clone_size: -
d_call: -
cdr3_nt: TGTGCCAGCAGCTTGGGGACTGCCGCAATCTCTGGGGCCAACGTCCTGACTTTC
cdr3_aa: CASSLGTAAISGANVLTF

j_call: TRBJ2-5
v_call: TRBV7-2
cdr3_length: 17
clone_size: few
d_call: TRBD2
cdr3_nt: TGTGCCAGCAGCTTAGAGGGGCGACTAGCGGGAGTGGAGACCCAGTACTTC
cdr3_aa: CASSLEGRLAGVETQYF

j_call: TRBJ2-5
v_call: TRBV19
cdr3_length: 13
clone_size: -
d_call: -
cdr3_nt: TGTGCCAGTAGCCAGGGGTCCCAAGAGACCCAGTACTTC
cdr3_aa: CASSQGSQETQYF

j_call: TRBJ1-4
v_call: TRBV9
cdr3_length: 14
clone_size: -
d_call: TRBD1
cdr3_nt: TGTGCCAGCAGCGTAGCCAGGGGGCACGAAAAACTGTTTTTT
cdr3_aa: CASSVARGHEKLFF

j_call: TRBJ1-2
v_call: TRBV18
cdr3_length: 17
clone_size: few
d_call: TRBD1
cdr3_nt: TGTGCCAGCTCACCAAATACACGGACAGGGCCTAACTATGGCTACACCTTC
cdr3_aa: CASSPNTRTGPNYGYTF

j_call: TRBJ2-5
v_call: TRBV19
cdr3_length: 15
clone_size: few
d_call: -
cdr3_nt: TGTGCCAGTAGTGATGGTCCCGGGGATAAAGAGACCCAGTACTTC
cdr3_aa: CASSDGPGDKETQYF

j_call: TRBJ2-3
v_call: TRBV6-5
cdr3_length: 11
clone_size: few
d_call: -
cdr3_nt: TGTGCCAGCAGGAGGGAAGATACGCAGTATTTT
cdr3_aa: CASRREDTQYF

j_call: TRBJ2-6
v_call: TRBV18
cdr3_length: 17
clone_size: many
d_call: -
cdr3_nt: TGTGCCAGCTCACCCAGGGCGAGAAGCTCTGGGGCCAACGTCCTGACTTTC
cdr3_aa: CASSPRARSSGANVLTF

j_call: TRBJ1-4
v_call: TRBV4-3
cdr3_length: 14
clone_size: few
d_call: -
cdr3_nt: TGCGCCAGCAGCCAAGACAGGGTTAATGAAAAACTGTTTTTT
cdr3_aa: CASSQDRVNEKLFF

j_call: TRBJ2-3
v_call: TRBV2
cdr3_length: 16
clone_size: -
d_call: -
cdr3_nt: TGTGCCAGCAGTGATGAGGCATCCGTGGGGACTGATACGCAGTATTTT
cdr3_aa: CASSDEASVGTDTQYF

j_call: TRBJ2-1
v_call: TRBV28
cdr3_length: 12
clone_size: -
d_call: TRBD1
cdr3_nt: TGTGCCAGCAGTTCACAGGGGAGTGAGCAGTTCTTC
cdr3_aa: CASSSQGSEQFF

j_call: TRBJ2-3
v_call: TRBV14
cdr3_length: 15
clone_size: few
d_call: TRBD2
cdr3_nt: TGTGCCAGCAGCCAAGACAGCGGGAGTGCAGATACGCAGTATTTT
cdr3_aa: CASSQDSGSADTQYF

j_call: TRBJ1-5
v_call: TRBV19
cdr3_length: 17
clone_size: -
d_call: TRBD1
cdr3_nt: TGTGCCAGTCGGGACAGGGGGGTTGTGGTTGGCAATCAGCCCCAGCATTTT
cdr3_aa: CASRDRGVVVGNQPQHF

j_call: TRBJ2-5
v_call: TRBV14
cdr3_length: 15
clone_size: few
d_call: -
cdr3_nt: TGTGCCAGCAGCTCTACGACGGGAACTCAAGAGACCCAGTACTTC
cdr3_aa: CASSSTTGTQETQYF

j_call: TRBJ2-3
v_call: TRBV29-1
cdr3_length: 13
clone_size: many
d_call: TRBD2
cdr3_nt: TGCAGTCCTAGCGGGATTAGCACAGATACGCAGTATTTT
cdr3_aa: CSPSGISTDTQYF

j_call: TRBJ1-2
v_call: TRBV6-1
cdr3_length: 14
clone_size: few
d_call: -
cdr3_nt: TGTGCCAGCTGGGAACAGACAGCCTTCTATGGCTACACCTTC
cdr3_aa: CASWEQTAFYGYTF

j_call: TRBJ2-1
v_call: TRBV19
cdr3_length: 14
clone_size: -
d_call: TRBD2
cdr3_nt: TGTGCCAGTAGACTAGCGGGAAGATCCAATGAGCAGTTCTTC
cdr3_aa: CASRLAGRSNEQFF

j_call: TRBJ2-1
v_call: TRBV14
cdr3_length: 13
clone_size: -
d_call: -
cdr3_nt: TGTGCCAGCAGCCCCGACTCGTTCAATGAGCAGTTCTTC
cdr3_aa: CASSPDSFNEQFF

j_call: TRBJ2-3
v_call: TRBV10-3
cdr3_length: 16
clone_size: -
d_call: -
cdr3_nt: TGTGCCATCAGTGGGACAGTTGAGGCACGGACAGATACGCAGTATTTT
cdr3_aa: CAISGTVEARTDTQYF

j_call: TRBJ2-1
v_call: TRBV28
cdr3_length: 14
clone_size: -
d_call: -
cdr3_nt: TGTGCCAGCAGAGAACAGGGAAAGGGGTCTGAGCAGTTCTTC
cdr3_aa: CASREQGKGSEQFF

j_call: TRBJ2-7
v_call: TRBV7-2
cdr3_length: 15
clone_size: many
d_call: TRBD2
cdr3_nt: TGTGCCAGCAGCCTGGGACTAGCGGGAGTAGACGAGCAGTACTTC
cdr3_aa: CASSLGLAGVDEQYF

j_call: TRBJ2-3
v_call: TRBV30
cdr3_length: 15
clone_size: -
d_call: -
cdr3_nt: TGTGCCTGGAGTGTTGGGCTTCTCAGCACAGATACGCAGTATTTT
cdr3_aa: CAWSVGLLSTDTQYF

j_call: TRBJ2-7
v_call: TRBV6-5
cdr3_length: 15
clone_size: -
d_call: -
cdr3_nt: TGTGCCAGCAGTTACCCGGGGTCGAGCGGGTACGAGCAGTACTTC
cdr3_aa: CASSYPGSSGYEQYF

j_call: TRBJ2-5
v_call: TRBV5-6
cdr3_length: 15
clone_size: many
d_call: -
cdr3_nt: TGTGCCAGCAGCTCTCCCATAGCAGACCAAGAGACCCAGTACTTC
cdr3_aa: CASSSPIADQETQYF

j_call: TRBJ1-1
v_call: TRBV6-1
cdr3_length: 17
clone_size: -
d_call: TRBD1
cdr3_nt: TGTGCCATCAGTGAACTCAGGAGGGGACAGAGTAACACTGAAGCTTTCTTT
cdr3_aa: CAISELRRGQSNTEAFF

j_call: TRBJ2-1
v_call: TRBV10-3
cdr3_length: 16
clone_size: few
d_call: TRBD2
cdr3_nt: TGTGCCATCAGCCGATCTAGCGGGAGCGCCTACAATGAGCAGTTCTTC
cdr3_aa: CAISRSSGSAYNEQFF

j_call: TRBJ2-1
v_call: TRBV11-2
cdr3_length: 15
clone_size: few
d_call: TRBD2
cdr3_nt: TGTGCCAGCAGCGCCCGACTAGCGGGATTCGGTGAGCAGTTCTTC
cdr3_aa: CASSARLAGFGEQFF

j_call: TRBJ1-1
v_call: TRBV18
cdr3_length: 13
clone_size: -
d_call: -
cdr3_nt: TGTGCCAGCTCCTTCGCGGCTGAGGGTGAAGCTTTCTTT
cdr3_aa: CASSFAAEGEAFF

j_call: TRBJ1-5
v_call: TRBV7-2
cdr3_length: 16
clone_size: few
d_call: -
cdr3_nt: TGTGCCAGCAGCTTAGGAGGACAGAATGGCAATCAGCCCCAGCATTTT
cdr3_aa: CASSLGGQNGNQPQHF

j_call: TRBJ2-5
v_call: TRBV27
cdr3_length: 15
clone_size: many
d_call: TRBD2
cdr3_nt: TGTGCCAGCAGAGCTAGCGGGAGGGCCAAAGAGACCCAGTACTTC
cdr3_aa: CASRASGRAKETQYF

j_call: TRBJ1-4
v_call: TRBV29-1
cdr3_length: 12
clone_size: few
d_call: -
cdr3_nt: TGCAGCGTTGGGGAGACTGATGAAAAACTGTTTTTT
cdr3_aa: CSVGETDEKLFF

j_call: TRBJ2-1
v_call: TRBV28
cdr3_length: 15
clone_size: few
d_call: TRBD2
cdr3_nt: TGTGCCAGCAGGGGGACTAGCGGCCGGTGGAATGAGCAGTTCTTC
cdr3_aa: CASRGTSGRWNEQFF

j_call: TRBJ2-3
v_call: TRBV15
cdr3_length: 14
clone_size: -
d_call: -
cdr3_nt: TGTGCCACCAGCAGAGCTTCGGAGGGAGATACGCAGTATTTT
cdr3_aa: CATSRASEGDTQYF

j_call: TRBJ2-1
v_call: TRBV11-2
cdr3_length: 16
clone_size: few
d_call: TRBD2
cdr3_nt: TGTGCCAGCAGCTTCACTAGCGGGAGTTCCTACAATGAGCAGTTCTTC
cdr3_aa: CASSFTSGSSYNEQFF

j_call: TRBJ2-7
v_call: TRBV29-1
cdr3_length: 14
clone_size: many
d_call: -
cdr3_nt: TGCAGCGCGGGGGACAGAGGGAACTCCTACGAGCAGTACTTC
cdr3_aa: CSAGDRGNSYEQYF

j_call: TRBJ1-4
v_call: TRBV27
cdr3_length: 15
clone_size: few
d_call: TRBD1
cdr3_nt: TGTGCCAGCAGTACCAGACAGGGGGCCAATGAAAAACTGTTTTTT
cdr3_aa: CASSTRQGANEKLFF

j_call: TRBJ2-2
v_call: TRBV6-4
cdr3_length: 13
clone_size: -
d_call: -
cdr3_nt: TGTGCCAGCAGCGAACAAGAAACCGGGGAGCTGTTTTTT
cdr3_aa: CASSEQETGELFF